This T cell receptor (beta chain) was sequenced during a study of shared clonotypes between healthy human individuals. For the study at large: CD4 naive and CD4 memory each took three plates per donor, while CD8 naive took two and CD8 memory one.

Concerning this clone: Its specificity is not known.

CD45RO negativity and positive selection for CCR7 defined naive CD8 cells, a population that excluded terminally differentiated effector memory CD45RA+ cells. Overall study findings and caveats: Memory subsets generally showed smaller estimated richness than naive subsets did. Roughly 5% was the fraction of naive CD4 clonotypes found shared across a few donors. Incompleteness in sorted-subset sequencing, despite large depth, was shown by rarefaction.

Measured with immunoSEQ multiplex PCR; TCRdb has only the in-frame clones, and not every one. In the table there are some 2 million clones, about 94% of which are singletons. CDR1 is LGHNA, CDR2 YSLEER, per germline. V was pared by 5 bases and J by 6 bases, with 19 bases between. The CDR3 length is 16 residues. V usage is TRBV4-3 and J usage is TRBJ2-2; either TRBD1 or TRBD2 may fit D (5 bases each). The TCR sequence derives from a young man in good health. Source material: naive CD8+ T cells sorted from blood. CDR3 protein: CASSTGAVADPGELFF. The CDR3 DNA is TGCGCCAGCAGCACCGGGGCCGTGGCTGATCCCGGGGAGCTGTTTTTT.